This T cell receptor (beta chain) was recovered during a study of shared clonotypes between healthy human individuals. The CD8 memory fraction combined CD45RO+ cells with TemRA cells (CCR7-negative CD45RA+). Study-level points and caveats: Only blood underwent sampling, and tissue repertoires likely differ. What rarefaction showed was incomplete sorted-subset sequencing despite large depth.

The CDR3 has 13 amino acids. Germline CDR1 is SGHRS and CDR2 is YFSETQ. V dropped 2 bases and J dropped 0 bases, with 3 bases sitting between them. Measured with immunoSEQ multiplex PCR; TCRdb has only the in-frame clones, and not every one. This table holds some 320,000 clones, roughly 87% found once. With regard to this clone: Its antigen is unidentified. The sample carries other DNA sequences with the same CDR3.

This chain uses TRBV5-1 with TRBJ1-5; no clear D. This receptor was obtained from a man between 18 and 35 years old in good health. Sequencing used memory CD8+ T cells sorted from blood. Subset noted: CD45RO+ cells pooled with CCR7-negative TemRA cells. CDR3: CASSLYSNQPQHF. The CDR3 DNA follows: TGCGCCAGCAGCTTATATAGCAATCAGCCCCAGCATTTT.